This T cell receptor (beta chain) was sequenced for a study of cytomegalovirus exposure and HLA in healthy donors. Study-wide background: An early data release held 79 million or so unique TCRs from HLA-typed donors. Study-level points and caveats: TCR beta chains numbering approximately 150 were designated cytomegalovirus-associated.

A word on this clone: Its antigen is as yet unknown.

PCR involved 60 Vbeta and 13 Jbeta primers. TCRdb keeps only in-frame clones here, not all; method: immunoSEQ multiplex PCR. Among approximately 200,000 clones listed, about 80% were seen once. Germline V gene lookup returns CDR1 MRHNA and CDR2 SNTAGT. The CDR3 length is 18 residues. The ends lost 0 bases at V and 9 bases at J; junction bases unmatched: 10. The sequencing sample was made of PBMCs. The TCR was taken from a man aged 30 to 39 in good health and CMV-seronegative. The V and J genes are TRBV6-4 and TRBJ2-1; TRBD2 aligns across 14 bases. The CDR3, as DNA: TGTGCCAGCAGTGACTCAAGGGGACTAGCGGGAGAGGTTGGTGAGCAGTTCTTC. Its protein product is CASSDSRGLAGEVGEQFF.